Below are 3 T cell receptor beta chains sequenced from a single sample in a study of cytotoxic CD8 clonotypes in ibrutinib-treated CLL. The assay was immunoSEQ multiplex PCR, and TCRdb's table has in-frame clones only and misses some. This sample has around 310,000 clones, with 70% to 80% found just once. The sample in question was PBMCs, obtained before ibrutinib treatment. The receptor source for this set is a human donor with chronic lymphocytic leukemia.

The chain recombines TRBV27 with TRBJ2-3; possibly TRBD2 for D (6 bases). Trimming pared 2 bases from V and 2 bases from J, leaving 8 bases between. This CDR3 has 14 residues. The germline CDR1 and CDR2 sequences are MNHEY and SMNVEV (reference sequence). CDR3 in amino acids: CASSLAGNTDTQYF. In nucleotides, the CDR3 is TGTGCCAGCAGTTTAGCGGGAAACACAGATACGCAGTATTTT.

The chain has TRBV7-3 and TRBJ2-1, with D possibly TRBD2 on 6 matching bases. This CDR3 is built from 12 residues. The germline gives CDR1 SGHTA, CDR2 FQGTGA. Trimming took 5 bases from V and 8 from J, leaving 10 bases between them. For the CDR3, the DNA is TGTGCCAGCAGCCGGGACTTTGATGAGCAGTTCTTC. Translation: CASSRDFDEQFF.

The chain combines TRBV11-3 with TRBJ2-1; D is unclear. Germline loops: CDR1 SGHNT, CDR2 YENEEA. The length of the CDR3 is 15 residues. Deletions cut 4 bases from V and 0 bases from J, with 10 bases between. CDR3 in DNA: TGTGCCAGCAGCTCTTCTTTAAGCTCCTACAATGAGCAGTTCTTC. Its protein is CASSSSLSSYNEQFF.